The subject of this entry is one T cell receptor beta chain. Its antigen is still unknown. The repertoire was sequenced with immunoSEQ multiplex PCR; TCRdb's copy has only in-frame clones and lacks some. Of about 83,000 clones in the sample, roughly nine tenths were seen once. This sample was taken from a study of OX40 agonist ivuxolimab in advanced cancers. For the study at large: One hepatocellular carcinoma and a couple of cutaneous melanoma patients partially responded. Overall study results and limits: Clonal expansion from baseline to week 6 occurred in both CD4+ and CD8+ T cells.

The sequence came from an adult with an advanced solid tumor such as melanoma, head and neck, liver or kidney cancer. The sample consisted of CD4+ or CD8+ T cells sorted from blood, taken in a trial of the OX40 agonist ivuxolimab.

Written as DNA, the CDR3 is TGCGCCAGCAGCCACAGGGGGGGTGAAGCTTTCTTT. It specifies CASSHRGGEAFF. The V and J genes are TRBV4-3 and TRBJ1-1; 7 positions match TRBD1. In germline, CDR1 is LGHNA, CDR2 YSLEER. V lost 3 bases to trimming and J lost 7 bases; unmatched junction nucleotides: 2. The CDR3 loop spans 12 amino acids.